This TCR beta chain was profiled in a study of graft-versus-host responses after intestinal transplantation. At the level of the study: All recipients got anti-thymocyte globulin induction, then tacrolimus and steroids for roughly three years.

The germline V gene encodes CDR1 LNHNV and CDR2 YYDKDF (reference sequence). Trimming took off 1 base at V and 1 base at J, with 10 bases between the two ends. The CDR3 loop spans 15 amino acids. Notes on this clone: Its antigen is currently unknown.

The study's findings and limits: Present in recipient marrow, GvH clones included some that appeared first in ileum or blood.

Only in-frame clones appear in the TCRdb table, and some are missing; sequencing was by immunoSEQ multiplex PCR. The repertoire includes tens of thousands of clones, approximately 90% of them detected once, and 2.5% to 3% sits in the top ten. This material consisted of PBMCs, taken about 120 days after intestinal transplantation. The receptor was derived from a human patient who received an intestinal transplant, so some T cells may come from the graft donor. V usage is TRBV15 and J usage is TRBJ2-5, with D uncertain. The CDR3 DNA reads TGTGCCACCAGCAGAGCCCCCGGTTCCCAAGAGACCCAGTACTTC. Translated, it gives CATSRAPGSQETQYF.